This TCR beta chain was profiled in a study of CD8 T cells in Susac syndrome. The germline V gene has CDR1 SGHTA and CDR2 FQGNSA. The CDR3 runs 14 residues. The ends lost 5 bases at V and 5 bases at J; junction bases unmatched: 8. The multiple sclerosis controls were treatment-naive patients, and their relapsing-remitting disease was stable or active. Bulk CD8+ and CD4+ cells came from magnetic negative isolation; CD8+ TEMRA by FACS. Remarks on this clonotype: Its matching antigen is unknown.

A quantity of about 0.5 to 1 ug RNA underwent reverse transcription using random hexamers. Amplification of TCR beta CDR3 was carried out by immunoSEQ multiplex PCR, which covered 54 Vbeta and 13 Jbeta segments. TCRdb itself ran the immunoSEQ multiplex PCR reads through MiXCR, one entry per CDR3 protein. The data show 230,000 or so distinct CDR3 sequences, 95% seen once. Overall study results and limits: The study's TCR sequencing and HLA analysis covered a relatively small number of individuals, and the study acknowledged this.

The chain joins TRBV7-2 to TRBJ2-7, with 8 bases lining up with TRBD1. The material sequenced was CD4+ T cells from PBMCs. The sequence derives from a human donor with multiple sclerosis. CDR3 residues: CASSRDRGSDEQYF. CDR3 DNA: TGTGCCAGCAGCCGTGACAGGGGTAGCGACGAGCAGTACTTC.